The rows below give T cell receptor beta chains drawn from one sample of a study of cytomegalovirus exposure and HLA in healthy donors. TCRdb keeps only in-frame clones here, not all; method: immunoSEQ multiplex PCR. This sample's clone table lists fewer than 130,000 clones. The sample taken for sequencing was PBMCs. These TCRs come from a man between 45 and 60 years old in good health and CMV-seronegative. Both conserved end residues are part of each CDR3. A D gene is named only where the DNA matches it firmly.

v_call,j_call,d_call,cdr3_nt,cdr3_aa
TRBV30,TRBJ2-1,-,TGTGCCTGGAATCGGGGGAGCTCCGACAATGAGCAGTTCTTC,CAWNRGSSDNEQFF
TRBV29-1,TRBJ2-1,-,TGCAGCGTTGGGGCCTATTACAATGAGCAGTTCTTC,CSVGAYYNEQFF
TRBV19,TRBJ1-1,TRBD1,TGTGCCAGTAGTCCCCTGGGGACAGTGATGAACACTGAAGCTTTCTTT,CASSPLGTVMNTEAFF
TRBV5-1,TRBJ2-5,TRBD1,TGCGCCAGCAGCTTCGGACAGGGAGAGACCCAGTACTTC,CASSFGQGETQYF
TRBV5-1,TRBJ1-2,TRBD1,TGCGCCAGCAGCTTGGACTGGACAGGGGTGAAGGGCTACACCTTC,CASSLDWTGVKGYTF
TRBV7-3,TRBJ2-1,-,TGTGCCAGCAGCTTAGGTAGCTCCTACAATGAGCAGTTCTTC,CASSLGSSYNEQFF
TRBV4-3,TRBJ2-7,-,TGCGCCAGCAGCCGAACCCTGGCATCCTACGAGCAGTACTTC,CASSRTLASYEQYF
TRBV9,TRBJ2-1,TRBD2,TGTGCCAGCAGCGTAGGGGGGACTATTTCTGGGAATGAGCAGTTCTTC,CASSVGGTISGNEQFF
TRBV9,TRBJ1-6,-,TGTGCCAGCAGCGTAGATGTAGGGGGAGATAATTCACCCCTCCACTTT,CASSVDVGGDNSPLHF
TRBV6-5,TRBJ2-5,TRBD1,TGTGCCAGCAGTTCCGGGACAGGGAAAGAGACCCAGTACTTC,CASSSGTGKETQYF
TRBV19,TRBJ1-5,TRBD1,TGTGCCAGTAGTACGACAGGGGGCAGGAAGCCCCAGCATTTT,CASSTTGGRKPQHF
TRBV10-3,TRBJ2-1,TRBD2,TGTGCCATCAGTGAGCCGAGGGGCGGGAGTTACAATGAGCAGTTCTTC,CAISEPRGGSYNEQFF
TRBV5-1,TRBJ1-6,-,TGCGCCAGCAGCTTCACAGGGCACAATTCACCCCTCCACTTT,CASSFTGHNSPLHF
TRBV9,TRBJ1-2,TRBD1,TGTGCCAGCAGCGTAGCTTGGACAGGGGGAGTCGGAAACTATGGCTACACCTTC,CASSVAWTGGVGNYGYTF
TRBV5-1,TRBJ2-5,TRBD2,TGCGCCAGCAGCTTGGGGGCACTAGCGGGTGAAGAGACCCAGTACTTC,CASSLGALAGEETQYF
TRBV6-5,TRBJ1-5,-,TGTGCCAGCAGACCGCGGGGGAATAGCAATCAGCCCCAGCATTTT,CASRPRGNSNQPQHF
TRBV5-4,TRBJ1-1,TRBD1,TGTGCCAGCAGCTTTGGACAGGGGTCCCATGGGGCTTTCTTT,CASSFGQGSHGAFF
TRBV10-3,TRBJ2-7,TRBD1,TGTGCCATCAGTGACGGCAGGGGGAATTACGAGCAGTACTTC,CAISDGRGNYEQYF
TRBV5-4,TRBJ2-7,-,TGTGCCAGCAGCTTGGATCTCAGTACGACCTACGAGCAGTACTTC,CASSLDLSTTYEQYF
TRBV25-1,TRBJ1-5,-,TGTGCCAGCAGTGAAGGAGGAGGCGGCAATCAGCCCCAGCATTTT,CASSEGGGGNQPQHF
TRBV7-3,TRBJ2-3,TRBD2,TGTGCCAGCAGCTTAGGGGTACTAGCGGGAGGGCCCGCAGATACGCAGTATTTT,CASSLGVLAGGPADTQYF
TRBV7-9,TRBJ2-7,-,TGTGCCAGCAGTCCAGGGGCACCCTACGAGCAGTACTTC,CASSPGAPYEQYF
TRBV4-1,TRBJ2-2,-,TGCGCCAGCAGCCAAGCGGGACTTGCGAACACCGGGGAGCTGTTTTTT,CASSQAGLANTGELFF
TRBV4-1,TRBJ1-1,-,TGCGCCAGCAGCCAAGATTGGAGTCACACTGAAGCTTTCTTT,CASSQDWSHTEAFF
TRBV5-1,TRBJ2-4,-,TGCGCCAGCAGCTTGGAATCACAGGTGGTCAACATTCAGTACTTC,CASSLESQVVNIQYF
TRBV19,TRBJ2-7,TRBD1,TGTGCCAGTAGTATCAGGGGGTCCTCGGGCGAGCAGTACTTC,CASSIRGSSGEQYF
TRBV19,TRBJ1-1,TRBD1,TGTGCCAGTACCCGACAGGGGATGAACACTGAAGCTTTCTTT,CASTRQGMNTEAFF
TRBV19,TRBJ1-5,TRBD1,TGTGCCAGTAGTATATCGACAGGGACGAATCAGCCCCAGCATTTT,CASSISTGTNQPQHF
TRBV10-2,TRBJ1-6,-,TGCGCCAGCAGTGGGACTTCGAGCTCCTATAATTCACCCCTCCACTTT,CASSGTSSSYNSPLHF
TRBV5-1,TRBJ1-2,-,TGCGCCAGCAGCTTGACGTTGGTGGGGCACTCGACCTTC,CASSLTLVGHSTF
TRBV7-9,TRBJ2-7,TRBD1,TGTGCCAGCAGCTTAAGTGCCGGACAGGGGGCGGTTCTGCCCTACGAGCAGTACTTC,CASSLSAGQGAVLPYEQYF
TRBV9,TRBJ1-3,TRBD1,TGTGCCAGCAGCGCCAGAGGGACAGGGGGAAACACCATATATTTT,CASSARGTGGNTIYF
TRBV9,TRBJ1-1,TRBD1,TGTGCCAGCAGCACCGACGGGGGCAGGGGGCTCTGGGGCACTGAAGCTTTCTTT,CASSTDGGRGLWGTEAFF
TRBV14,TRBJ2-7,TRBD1,TGTGCCAGCAGCCAAGATGACAGGGTCTACGAGCAGTACTTC,CASSQDDRVYEQYF
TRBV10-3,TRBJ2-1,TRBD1,TGTGCCATCAAGGACCGGGACAGCCCTCGGGGTGAGCAGTTCTTC,CAIKDRDSPRGEQFF
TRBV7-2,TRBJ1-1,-,TGTGCCAGCACCCCCTCCACTGAAGCTTTCTTT,CASTPSTEAFF
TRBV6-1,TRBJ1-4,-,TGTGCCAGCACTCACAACACGGGAAATAATGAAAAACTGTTTTTT,CASTHNTGNNEKLFF
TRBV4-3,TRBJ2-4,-,TGCGCCAGCAGCCAAGTAGGGGGAGCCAAAAACATTCAGTACTTC,CASSQVGGAKNIQYF
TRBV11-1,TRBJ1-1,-,TGTGCCAGCAGTCGAGGACAGACGAACACTGAAGCTTTCTTT,CASSRGQTNTEAFF
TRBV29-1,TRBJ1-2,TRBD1,TGCAGCGCCACCGGGGGACAGGGGATCTATGGCTACACCTTC,CSATGGQGIYGYTF
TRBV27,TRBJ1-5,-,TGTGCCAGCAGTTTAAGTTCGGGCAATCAGCCCCAGCATTTT,CASSLSSGNQPQHF
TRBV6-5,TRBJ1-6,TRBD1,TGTGCCAGCAGCCAAGACAGGGGGCGAGGTTCACCCCTCCACTTT,CASSQDRGRGSPLHF
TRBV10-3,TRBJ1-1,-,TGTGCCATCAGTGAGTCCGGGGGGAACACTGAAGCTTTCTTT,CAISESGGNTEAFF
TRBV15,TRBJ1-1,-,TGTGCCACCAGCAGAGGGGCGGCGGGGAGAATGAACACTGAAGCTTTCTTT,CATSRGAAGRMNTEAFF
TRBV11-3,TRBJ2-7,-,TGTGCCAGCAGCTTAGAATTCGGACATACCTACGAGCAGTACTTC,CASSLEFGHTYEQYF
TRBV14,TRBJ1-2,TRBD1,TGTGCCAGCAGCCCGAACCCGGGACAGCATTATGGCTACACCTTC,CASSPNPGQHYGYTF
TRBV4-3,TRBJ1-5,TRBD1,TGCGCCAGCAGCCAGGACAGGGCAAATCAGCCCCAGCATTTT,CASSQDRANQPQHF
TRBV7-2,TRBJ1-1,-,TGTGCCAGCAGCTTCCTAGACAGGAACACTGAAGCTTTCTTT,CASSFLDRNTEAFF
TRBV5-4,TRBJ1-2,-,TGTGCCAGCAGCCCTGCTTTCGGAGCTAACTATGGCTACACCTTC,CASSPAFGANYGYTF
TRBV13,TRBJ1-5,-,TGTGCCAGCAGCTTGGAGGGTATGAAGCCCCAGCATTTT,CASSLEGMKPQHF
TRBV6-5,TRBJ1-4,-,TGTGCCAGCAGTTACGGTGGGGGGACCCCCAATGAAAAACTGTTTTTT,CASSYGGGTPNEKLFF
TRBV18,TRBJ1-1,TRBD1,TGTGCCAGCTCACCCGTCGCCGGGACAGGAAAAATGAACACTGAAGCTTTCTTT,CASSPVAGTGKMNTEAFF
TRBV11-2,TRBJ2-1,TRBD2,TGTGCCAGCAGCACAGGACTAGCGGGGCCCCTGGAGCAGTTCTTC,CASSTGLAGPLEQFF